This is a list of T cell receptor beta chains from one sample in a study of chemoradiotherapy in HPV16-positive cancers. Using immunoSEQ multiplex PCR, the repertoire was profiled, and TCRdb retains in-frame clones only, with some absent. Among 15,000 or so clones listed, just over 85% were seen once. The sample in question was blood, obtained from a patient who underwent chemoradiotherapy. Source of these receptors: a human donor with HPV-associated anogenital cancer. CDR3s include the opening cysteine and the closing phenylalanine or tryptophan. The order of the fields is J gene, V gene, D gene, clone size, CDR3 protein, CDR3 DNA. The D gene is left open where the match is weak. Expanded clones are given a class, and other clones once, few, many or no size at all.

j_call: TRBJ2-4; v_call: TRBV29-1; d_call: -; clone_size: once; cdr3_aa: CSFSTDNTAKNIQYF; cdr3_nt: TGCAGCTTCTCGACAGACAACACAGCCAAAAACATTCAGTACTTC
j_call: TRBJ2-3; v_call: TRBV10-3; d_call: -; clone_size: -; cdr3_aa: CAISEWGNTDTQYF; cdr3_nt: TGTGCCATCAGTGAGTGGGGAAACACAGATACGCAGTATTTT
j_call: TRBJ2-5; v_call: TRBV2; d_call: -; clone_size: -; cdr3_aa: CASSRQGGETQYF; cdr3_nt: TGTGCCAGCAGCAGACAGGGAGGCGAGACCCAGTACTTC
j_call: TRBJ2-6; v_call: TRBV28; d_call: TRBD1; clone_size: -; cdr3_aa: CASKRQGPSGANVLTF; cdr3_nt: TGTGCCAGCAAGAGACAGGGCCCCTCTGGGGCCAACGTCCTGACTTTC
j_call: TRBJ2-5; v_call: TRBV7-9; d_call: TRBD2; clone_size: -; cdr3_aa: CASSIGLAGVLETQYF; cdr3_nt: TGTGCCAGCAGCATAGGGCTAGCGGGAGTGTTAGAGACCCAGTACTTC
j_call: TRBJ1-1; v_call: TRBV2; d_call: -; clone_size: once; cdr3_aa: CASSERRRLNTEAFF; cdr3_nt: TGTGCCAGCAGTGAAAGGAGGCGCTTGAACACTGAAGCTTTCTTT
j_call: TRBJ2-1; v_call: TRBV12-5; d_call: TRBD1; clone_size: -; cdr3_aa: CASAKTGFRGNEQFF; cdr3_nt: TGTGCTAGTGCGAAGACAGGGTTCAGGGGAAATGAGCAGTTCTTC
j_call: TRBJ1-1; v_call: TRBV7-9; d_call: -; clone_size: -; cdr3_aa: CASSMGGGPNTEAFF; cdr3_nt: TGTGCCAGCAGCATGGGAGGGGGACCGAACACTGAAGCTTTCTTT
j_call: TRBJ1-1; v_call: TRBV18; d_call: -; clone_size: -; cdr3_aa: CASSPQDLNTEAFF; cdr3_nt: TGTGCCAGCTCACCCCAGGACCTAAACACTGAAGCTTTCTTT
j_call: TRBJ2-5; v_call: TRBV10-1; d_call: -; clone_size: -; cdr3_aa: CASSGSRGVSKETQYF; cdr3_nt: TGCGCCAGCAGTGGATCCAGGGGGGTCTCTAAAGAGACCCAGTACTTC
j_call: TRBJ2-5; v_call: TRBV19; d_call: TRBD2; clone_size: -; cdr3_aa: CASSRTSGAPSETQYF; cdr3_nt: TGTGCCAGTAGTCGGACTAGCGGGGCCCCAAGCGAGACCCAGTACTTC
j_call: TRBJ1-1; v_call: TRBV29-1; d_call: TRBD1; clone_size: -; cdr3_aa: CSARGQGITEAFF; cdr3_nt: TGCAGCGCCCGGGGACAGGGGATCACTGAAGCTTTCTTT
j_call: TRBJ1-1; v_call: TRBV29-1; d_call: -; clone_size: -; cdr3_aa: CSVARQSLNTEAFF; cdr3_nt: TGCAGCGTTGCCCGACAGTCCTTGAACACTGAAGCTTTCTTT
j_call: TRBJ1-1; v_call: TRBV27; d_call: -; clone_size: -; cdr3_aa: CASSFRGYNTEAFF; cdr3_nt: TGTGCCAGCAGTTTCAGGGGCTATAACACTGAAGCTTTCTTT
j_call: TRBJ2-1; v_call: TRBV15; d_call: TRBD1; clone_size: -; cdr3_aa: CATSKGTGGSRNEQFF; cdr3_nt: TGTGCCACCAGCAAAGGGACAGGGGGCTCCAGGAATGAGCAGTTCTTC
j_call: TRBJ1-5; v_call: TRBV2; d_call: -; clone_size: -; cdr3_aa: CASSAGPLSNQPQHF; cdr3_nt: TGTGCCAGCAGTGCTGGTCCACTTAGCAATCAGCCCCAGCATTTT
j_call: TRBJ1-3; v_call: TRBV19; d_call: -; clone_size: -; cdr3_aa: CASSMQGKAYGNTIYF; cdr3_nt: TGTGCCAGTAGTATGCAGGGGAAGGCTTATGGAAACACCATATATTTT
j_call: TRBJ2-5; v_call: TRBV5-1; d_call: -; clone_size: -; cdr3_aa: CASRPSGSSEGTQYF; cdr3_nt: TGCGCCAGCAGGCCCTCGGGGAGTAGCGAAGGGACCCAGTACTTC
j_call: TRBJ2-7; v_call: TRBV2; d_call: -; clone_size: -; cdr3_aa: CASKIGGFSYEQYF; cdr3_nt: TGTGCCAGCAAGATTGGGGGATTCTCCTACGAGCAGTACTTC
j_call: TRBJ2-7; v_call: TRBV5-1; d_call: -; clone_size: -; cdr3_aa: CASSLGGAGSSSYEQYF; cdr3_nt: TGCGCCAGCAGCTTGGGGGGTGCAGGGAGCTCCTCCTACGAGCAGTACTTC
j_call: TRBJ2-3; v_call: TRBV15; d_call: -; clone_size: -; cdr3_aa: CATSRDSPADTQYF; cdr3_nt: TGTGCCACCAGCAGAGACAGCCCCGCAGATACGCAGTATTTT
j_call: TRBJ1-1; v_call: TRBV5-1; d_call: -; clone_size: -; cdr3_aa: CASSLGDTEAFF; cdr3_nt: TGCGCCAGCAGCTTAGGGGACACTGAAGCTTTCTTT
j_call: TRBJ2-5; v_call: TRBV5-1; d_call: TRBD2; clone_size: -; cdr3_aa: CASSSGLAGSHETQYF; cdr3_nt: TGCGCCAGCAGCTCTGGACTAGCGGGATCTCACGAGACCCAGTACTTC
j_call: TRBJ1-2; v_call: TRBV4-2; d_call: -; clone_size: -; cdr3_aa: CASSQDPDSPYGYTF; cdr3_nt: TGTGCCAGCAGCCAAGATCCGGACAGTCCCTATGGCTACACCTTC
j_call: TRBJ2-6; v_call: TRBV7-9; d_call: TRBD2; clone_size: -; cdr3_aa: CASSSAAGAVGANVLTF; cdr3_nt: TGTGCCTCCTCCTCGGCAGCGGGAGCGGTTGGGGCCAACGTCCTGACTTTC
j_call: TRBJ1-3; v_call: TRBV5-4; d_call: -; clone_size: -; cdr3_aa: CASSRQYSGGGNTIYF; cdr3_nt: TGTGCCAGCAGCCGGCAATATTCCGGAGGAGGAAACACCATATATTTT
j_call: TRBJ2-5; v_call: TRBV7-9; d_call: TRBD1; clone_size: -; cdr3_aa: CASSPKTGEETQYF; cdr3_nt: TGTGCCAGCAGCCCTAAGACAGGGGAAGAGACCCAGTACTTC
j_call: TRBJ2-7; v_call: TRBV2; d_call: -; clone_size: large; cdr3_aa: CASTLPRVGSYEQYF; cdr3_nt: TGTGCCAGCACCCTCCCCCGAGTAGGGAGCTACGAGCAGTACTTC
j_call: TRBJ1-5; v_call: TRBV6-6; d_call: -; clone_size: -; cdr3_aa: CASTMDGNSNQPQHF; cdr3_nt: TGTGCCAGCACTATGGACGGGAATAGCAATCAGCCCCAGCATTTT
j_call: TRBJ1-5; v_call: TRBV28; d_call: -; clone_size: -; cdr3_aa: CASSLLMLRGKGNQPQHF; cdr3_nt: TGTGCCAGCAGTTTATTGATGCTCAGAGGGAAGGGTAACCAGCCCCAGCATTTT
j_call: TRBJ1-3; v_call: TRBV7-8; d_call: -; clone_size: -; cdr3_aa: CASSLGPLGLGNTIYF; cdr3_nt: TGTGCCAGCAGCTTAGGCCCGCTAGGGTTGGGAAACACCATATATTTT
j_call: TRBJ1-1; v_call: TRBV27; d_call: -; clone_size: -; cdr3_aa: CASSLEGLGSEAFF; cdr3_nt: TGTGCCAGCAGTTTGGAGGGGTTAGGCTCTGAAGCTTTCTTT
j_call: TRBJ2-3; v_call: TRBV5-1; d_call: -; clone_size: -; cdr3_aa: CASSLAGGADTQYF; cdr3_nt: TGCGCCAGCAGCTTGGCCGGGGGAGCAGATACGCAGTATTTT
j_call: TRBJ2-2; v_call: TRBV5-1; d_call: TRBD2; clone_size: -; cdr3_aa: CASSIERTSGSGDTGELFF; cdr3_nt: TGCGCCAGCAGCATAGAACGGACTAGCGGGAGTGGGGACACCGGGGAGCTGTTTTTT
j_call: TRBJ1-1; v_call: TRBV5-4; d_call: TRBD1; clone_size: -; cdr3_aa: CASRPKQGTEAFF; cdr3_nt: TGTGCCAGCAGGCCGAAACAGGGGACTGAAGCTTTCTTT
j_call: TRBJ2-7; v_call: TRBV27; d_call: -; clone_size: -; cdr3_aa: CASSHLGTGLFEQYF; cdr3_nt: TGTGCCAGCAGCCACCTCGGGACGGGCCTTTTCGAGCAGTACTTC
j_call: TRBJ2-1; v_call: TRBV15; d_call: TRBD2; clone_size: -; cdr3_aa: CATSRLAGEGNEQFF; cdr3_nt: TGTGCCACCAGCAGACTAGCGGGAGAGGGCAATGAGCAGTTCTTC
j_call: TRBJ1-3; v_call: TRBV18; d_call: TRBD1; clone_size: -; cdr3_aa: CASSHGQELISGNTIYF; cdr3_nt: TGTGCCAGCTCACACGGACAGGAATTAATATCTGGAAACACCATATATTTT
j_call: TRBJ1-1; v_call: TRBV5-1; d_call: TRBD1; clone_size: -; cdr3_aa: CASSTPTGGLEAFF; cdr3_nt: TGCGCCAGCAGCACCCCGACAGGGGGCTTAGAAGCTTTCTTT
j_call: TRBJ2-1; v_call: TRBV5-6; d_call: TRBD2; clone_size: -; cdr3_aa: CASSGAGGGDEQFF; cdr3_nt: TGTGCCAGCAGCGGAGCGGGAGGAGGGGATGAGCAGTTCTTC
j_call: TRBJ2-3; v_call: TRBV2; d_call: TRBD1; clone_size: -; cdr3_aa: CAVPRDSSTDTQYF; cdr3_nt: TGTGCCGTACCGAGGGACAGCTCCACAGATACGCAGTATTTT
j_call: TRBJ2-3; v_call: TRBV5-6; d_call: TRBD1; clone_size: -; cdr3_aa: CASSPPTGRRDTQYF; cdr3_nt: TGTGCCAGCAGCCCACCGACAGGGCGGAGGGATACGCAGTATTTT
j_call: TRBJ2-1; v_call: TRBV9; d_call: TRBD1; clone_size: few; cdr3_aa: CASSVGQGADNEQFF; cdr3_nt: TGTGCCAGCAGCGTAGGACAGGGGGCGGACAATGAGCAGTTCTTC
j_call: TRBJ1-2; v_call: TRBV7-8; d_call: -; clone_size: -; cdr3_aa: CASSPGTIVYGYTF; cdr3_nt: TGTGCCAGCAGCCCAGGGACAATAGTCTATGGCTACACCTTC
j_call: TRBJ2-5; v_call: TRBV5-1; d_call: TRBD1; clone_size: -; cdr3_aa: CASSTGQGRRETQYF; cdr3_nt: TGCGCCAGCAGCACGGGACAGGGCCGACGAGAGACCCAGTACTTC
j_call: TRBJ2-7; v_call: TRBV28; d_call: -; clone_size: -; cdr3_aa: CASSLRFRGVSEQYF; cdr3_nt: TGTGCCAGCAGTTTACGGTTCAGGGGGGTTTCCGAGCAGTACTTC
j_call: TRBJ2-1; v_call: TRBV2; d_call: -; clone_size: once; cdr3_aa: CATYFYNEQFF; cdr3_nt: TGTGCCACGTACTTCTACAATGAGCAGTTCTTC
j_call: TRBJ2-1; v_call: TRBV10-3; d_call: -; clone_size: -; cdr3_aa: CAISEGASNEQFF; cdr3_nt: TGTGCCATCAGTGAGGGGGCGTCGAACGAGCAGTTCTTC